The next 19 T cell receptor beta chains were all read from a single sample in a study of T cells after posttransplantation cyclophosphamide (dated by TCRdb to 2016 to 2017). The library was generated by the immunoSEQ multiplex PCR assay. Drawn from immuneACCESS, this table holds only the in-frame rearrangements with V and J called that TCRdb kept. Clones are partly lost; checked studies trace under half to an unresolved V gene and leave the rest unexplained. For this sample there are tens of thousands of clones; around nine tenths appear just once. The ten largest make up under 15% of the sample. Sequenced sample: PBMCs. These receptors all come from a woman aged 40-49 years with a blood cancer, CMV-positive, and with a related stem cell donor.

The chain couples TRBV5-1 to TRBJ2-2; D gene ambiguous. This CDR3 spans 14 amino acids. Germline V gene data show CDR1 as SGHRS and CDR2 as YFSETQ. Deletions cut 2 bases from V and 2 bases from J, with 7 bases between. The CDR3 reads CASSFKRNTGELFF. CDR3 DNA: TGCGCCAGCAGCTTCAAGCGTAACACCGGGGAGCTGTTTTTT.

This chain links TRBV28 with TRBJ2-2; possible D gene TRBD1, 6 bases. V lost 4 bases to trimming and J lost 1 base, with 19 bases between them. Germline values: CDR1 MDHEN, CDR2 SYDVKM. The CDR3 spans 18 residues. CDR3 sequence (DNA): TGTGCCAGCAGTTCACGCCACCCCAGGGGCCTGAACACCGGGGAGCTGTTTTTT. Translated, it gives CASSSRHPRGLNTGELFF.

The chain couples TRBV6-6 to TRBJ2-3; the D gene is possibly TRBD2 (6 bases). Trimming stripped 6 bases from V and 5 bases from J, with 21 bases between. This CDR3 spans 16 amino acids. Looked up from germline, CDR1 is MNHNY and CDR2 is SVGAGI (reference sequence). CDR3 bases: TGTGCCAGCAGCCGCACGACCGCGTTAGCGGTAGATACGCAGTATTTT. Protein sequence: CASSRTTALAVDTQYF.

The chain is built from TRBV9 and TRBJ2-1; 8 bases line up with TRBD2. V shed 0 bases, J shed 3 bases, and the junction held 11 bases outside the gene matches. The CDR3 is 18 amino acids. CDR1 SGDLS and CDR2 YYNGEE come from the germline V gene. The DNA of the CDR3 is TGTGCCAGCAGCGTAGAGGATAGCGGGGTTTGGGTCTACAATGAGCAGTTCTTC. Protein sequence: CASSVEDSGVWVYNEQFF. Variable domain in full (rest from reference TRBV9 and TRBJ2-1): DSGVTQTPKHLITATGQRVTLRCSPRSGDLSVYWYQQSLDQGLQFLIQYYNGEERAKGNILERFSAQQFPDLHSELNLSSLELGDSALYFCASSVEDSGVWVYNEQFFGPGTRLTVL.

The genes are TRBV21-1 and TRBJ1-3; no DNA check was done on the table's D call, TRBD1. TRBV21-1 is reported as a pseudogene. The CDR3 has 16 amino acids. CDR3 sequence reads: CASSKGRGNNGNTIYF. In DNA form, the CDR3 reads TGTGCCAGCAGCAAAGGCAGGGGGAATAATGGAAACACCATATATTTT.

The V and J genes are TRBV7-2 and TRBJ1-2; weak D call: TRBD1 (5 bases). CDR1 SGHTA and CDR2 FQGNSA come from the germline V gene. This CDR3 contains 14 residues. Trimming took off 5 bases at V and 5 bases at J, with 15 bases between the two ends. The CDR3 is CASSEGGRVYGYTF. The CDR3 DNA reads as TGTGCCAGCAGCGAAGGTGGCAGGGTTTATGGCTACACCTTC.

This rearrangement joins TRBV19 to TRBJ2-6; TRBD2 is a possible D gene (7 bases). V dropped 2 bases and J dropped 2 bases, with 10 bases sitting between them. This CDR3 is 16 amino acids long. Germline CDR1 and CDR2: LNHDA and SQIVND (reference sequence). The DNA of the CDR3 is TGTGCCAGTAGTATAACGGGGGGCGCTGGGGCCAACGTCCTGACTTTC. Amino acids: CASSITGGAGANVLTF.

This clone was seen a handful of times. This CDR3 reads CASSFPMFEHRVARTEAFF. CDR3 sequence (DNA): TGTGCCAGCAGCTTCCCCATGTTCGAGCACAGGGTTGCAAGAACTGAAGCTTTCTTT. The genes are TRBV7-2 and TRBJ1-1; TRBD1 might be the D (6 bases). The CDR3 extends over 19 amino acids. The V gene lost 3 bases and the J gene lost 5 bases, with 28 bases spanning the gap. From germline, CDR1 is SGHTA and CDR2 FQGNSA.

This rearrangement joins TRBV4-1 to TRBJ2-5; 7 nucleotides align to TRBD1. The V and J ends lost 1 base and 4 bases, in that order; junction bases with no gene match: 3. This CDR3 is 14 amino acids long. CDR1 is MGHRA, CDR2 YSYEKL, per germline. The CDR3: CASSQVQGTETQYF. The CDR3 DNA sequence: TGCGCCAGCAGCCAAGTACAGGGGACAGAGACCCAGTACTTC.

The chain is built from TRBV7-9 and TRBJ2-2; possible D gene TRBD2, 5 bases. The CDR3 is 16 residues long. V lost 5 bases to trimming and J lost 0 bases, with 13 bases between them. Looked up from germline, CDR1 is SEHNR and CDR2 is FQNEAQ (reference sequence). This chain's CDR3 is CASSLLRGPNTGELFF. The CDR3 DNA reads as TGTGCCAGCAGCCTACTCCGGGGTCCGAACACCGGGGAGCTGTTTTTT.

The genes are TRBV5-1 and TRBJ2-2; D is unclear. Germline lookup yields CDR1 SGHRS and CDR2 YFSETQ. CDR3 length equals 13 residues. The ends were cut back, 0 bases at V and 5 bases at J, with 5 bases in the middle. The CDR3 DNA follows: TGCGCCAGCAGCTTGGTCACAACCGGGGAGCTGTTTTTT. Encoded protein: CASSLVTTGELFF. The variable domain in full, completed from reference TRBV5-1 and TRBJ2-2, reads KAGVTQTPRYLIKTRGQQVTLSCSPISGHRSVSWYQQTPGQGLQFLFEYFSETQRNKGNFPGRFSGRQFSNSRSEMNVSTLELGDSALYLCASSLVTTGELFFGEGSRLTVL.

The rearrangement uses TRBV7-8 and TRBJ2-7; maybe TRBD1 (6 bases). CDR3 length: 17 residues. V lost 2 bases and J 0 bases, leaving 17 bases between the germline ends. Per the germline V gene, CDR1 is SGHVS and CDR2 is FQNEAQ. The CDR3 sequence: CASSLTGTSVSSYEQYF. CDR3 bases: TGTGCCAGCAGCTTAACCGGGACATCAGTGTCCTCCTACGAGCAGTACTTC.

The genes are TRBV7-9 and TRBJ1-2, with 7 bases matching TRBD1. This CDR3 spans 16 amino acids. V trimming: 6 bases; J trimming: 5 bases; junction bases outside the gene matches: 15. Germline CDR1 is SEHNR and CDR2 is FQNEAQ (reference sequence). The CDR3 DNA follows: TGTGCCAGCAGACCCCCATGGAGGGGGCTTGGGTATGGCTACACCTTC. Its translation is CASRPPWRGLGYGYTF.

V usage is TRBV6-1 and J usage is TRBJ2-3; D unresolved. V was cut by 2 bases and J by 0 bases, with 9 bases left in between. This CDR3 has 15 amino acids. The V gene's germline CDR1 is MNHNS and CDR2 SASEGT. The CDR3 nucleotides read TGTGCCAGCAGTGAACGGGTCACGAGCACAGATACGCAGTATTTT. Protein: CASSERVTSTDTQYF.

The chain has TRBV28 and TRBJ1-1, with TRBD1 identical over 10 bases. Germline CDR1 MDHEN, CDR2 SYDVKM. The ends lost 3 bases at V and 1 base at J; junction bases unmatched: 8. The CDR3 totals 17 residues. The CDR3 protein is CASSFPDRGRSNTEAFF. In nucleotides, the CDR3 is TGTGCCAGCAGTTTCCCGGACAGGGGGAGGTCGAACACTGAAGCTTTCTTT.

The V and J genes are TRBV7-2 and TRBJ2-3; TRBD2 aligns across 10 bases. Per the germline V gene, CDR1 is SGHTA and CDR2 is FQGNSA. This CDR3 contains 15 residues. V lost 4 bases, J lost 1 base, and 2 bases stayed unmatched. The CDR3 sequence: CASSSTSGGTDTQYF. CDR3 coding DNA: TGTGCCAGCAGCTCTACTAGCGGGGGCACAGATACGCAGTATTTT. The variable domain in full, with the rest retrieved from reference TRBV7-2 and TRBJ2-3, is GAGVSQSPSNKVTEKGKDVELRCDPISGHTALYWYRQSLGQGLEFLIYFQGNSAPDKSGLPSDRFSAERTGGSVSTLTIQRTQQEDSAVYLCASSSTSGGTDTQYFGPGTRLTVL.

The genes are TRBV11-2 and TRBJ2-7, with 12 positions matching TRBD2. Germline CDR1 and CDR2: SGHAT and FQNNGV. The CDR3 consists of 14 residues. The junction had 1 base not matched to a gene; V was cut back by 1 base and J by 6 bases. CDR3 coding DNA: TGTGCCAGCAGCTTAGGGACTAGCGGGGCCGAGCAGTACTTC. This gives the protein CASSLGTSGAEQYF.

The rearrangement uses TRBV19 and TRBJ1-1, with a possible D match to TRBD1 (6 bases). This CDR3 is 13 amino acids long. Germline CDR1 reads LNHDA; CDR2 reads SQIVND (reference sequence). V was clipped by 7 bases and J by 4 bases, with 13 bases between them. CDR3 sequence (DNA): TGTGCCAGTAACCCAGGGGACCCCACTGAAGCTTTCTTT. This codes for CASNPGDPTEAFF.

The V gene is TRBV5-1, the J gene TRBJ1-1; D unclear. Trimming left V 1 base short and J 1 base short, with 8 bases between. In germline, CDR1 is SGHRS, CDR2 YFSETQ. The CDR3 covers 14 residues. For the CDR3, the DNA is TGCGCCAGCAGCTTGAATTCAAAGAACACTGAAGCTTTCTTT. Protein: CASSLNSKNTEAFF.